Each of the 18 T cell receptor beta chains below was sequenced from the same sample in a study of graft-versus-host responses after intestinal transplantation. Sequenced by immunoSEQ multiplex PCR; TCRdb stores in-frame clones only, minus some. The table includes about 9,800 clones, around 90% detected once. The source was PBMCs, collected around 47 days after intestinal transplant. These receptors all stem from a human patient who received an intestinal transplant, so some T cells may come from the graft donor.

The CDR3 DNA follows: TGTGCCAGCAGCTTTGGGGTCCCCGGGGAGCTGTTTTTT. Translating gives CASSFGVPGELFF. The genes are TRBV7-6 and TRBJ2-2; no clear D gene. Germline-derived CDR1 and CDR2 are SGHVS and FNYEAQ. V lost 3 bases and J 6 bases, leaving 8 bases between the germline ends. The CDR3 extends over 13 amino acids.

CDR3 DNA sequence: TGTGCCAGCAGCTTAGGCCCACGGGCAACTAATGAAAAACTGTTTTTT. This sequence encodes CASSLGPRATNEKLFF. This chain joins TRBV7-9 and TRBJ1-4, with D unclear. CDR3 length: 16 amino acids. V lost 1 base and J 0 bases, leaving 9 bases between the germline ends. In germline, CDR1 is SEHNR, CDR2 FQNEAQ (reference sequence).

This clone was detected only once. This chain connects TRBV29-1 to TRBJ2-3, with a weak D call TRBD1 (5 bases). The V end was cut by 3 bases, the J end by 3 bases, with 13 bases between. This CDR3 comprises 14 residues. Per the germline V gene, CDR1 is SQVTM and CDR2 is ANQGSEA. The CDR3 loop reads CSVEVSTATDTQYF. In DNA form, the CDR3 reads TGCAGCGTTGAGGTCTCGACAGCGACAGATACGCAGTATTTT.

V gene TRBV27 combines with J gene TRBJ2-7; D may match TRBD1 or TRBD2 (6 bases each). Trimming took off 6 bases at V and 2 bases at J, with 17 bases between the two ends. The germline gives CDR1 MNHEY, CDR2 SMNVEV (reference sequence). This CDR3 is 15 amino acids long. For the CDR3, the DNA is TGTGCCAGCAGCCTGGCCAAGGGGGGACCCTACGAGCAGTACTTC. Translating gives CASSLAKGGPYEQYF.

The rearrangement uses TRBV4-1 and TRBJ2-1; no clear D. V shed 8 bases and J shed 4 bases, with 18 bases lying between them. The CDR3 covers 15 residues. Germline-derived CDR1 and CDR2 are MGHRA and YSYEKL. The CDR3 protein is CASRPTLQPYNEQFF. The CDR3 DNA follows: TGCGCCAGCCGACCGACTCTACAGCCTTACAATGAGCAGTTCTTC.

The rearrangement uses TRBV2 and TRBJ2-1; D possibly corresponds to TRBD2 (5 bases). This CDR3 is 15 amino acids long. Germline V gene data show CDR1 as SNHLY and CDR2 as FYNNEI. The V gene lost 7 bases and the J gene lost 0 bases, with 13 bases spanning the gap. Here the CDR3 DNA reads TGTGCCAGCACCCAAGCGGTCATCTCCTACAATGAGCAGTTCTTC. It encodes CASTQAVISYNEQFF.

The V and J genes are TRBV14 and TRBJ2-7; the D gene is possibly TRBD2 (6 bases). Trimming stripped 2 bases from V and 5 bases from J, with 25 bases between. CDR3 length: 18 amino acids. Germline V lookup: CDR1 SGHDN, CDR2 FVKESK. In DNA form, the CDR3 reads TGTGCCAGCAGCCAAATAGAGGGTTGGGGGGAGTCGGGCCACGAGCAGTACTTC. This translates into CASSQIEGWGESGHEQYF.

This clone was seen only once. V and J are TRBV28 and TRBJ2-7; the D gene is possibly TRBD2 (7 bases). CDR1 MDHEN and CDR2 SYDVKM come from the germline V gene. V was trimmed by 4 bases and J by 3 bases, leaving 25 bases between them. The CDR3 is 18 residues long. Here the CDR3 DNA reads TGTGCCAGCAGTTCCGTGAGGGGGAGGGCCGGACGCGTCTACGAGCAGTACTTC. This sequence encodes CASSSVRGRAGRVYEQYF.

V gene TRBV5-4 combines with J gene TRBJ2-3, with TRBD2 matching over 12 bases. The ends lost 6 bases at V and 4 bases at J; junction bases unmatched: 6. Germline CDR1 is SGHNT and CDR2 is YYREEE (reference sequence). This CDR3 comprises 15 residues. The CDR3 DNA sequence: TGTGCCAGCAACCTAGCGGGAGGGCCCCCAGATACGCAGTATTTT. The encoded protein is CASNLAGGPPDTQYF.

The J gene is TRBJ2-4, the V gene TRBV21-1; no check of the table's D call, TRBD1, against the DNA was made. TRBV21-1 is a pseudogene locus. This CDR3 is built from 17 residues. The CDR3 is CASRTNLLQQRKNIQYF. CDR3 bases: TGTGCCAGCAGGACAAATTTGCTACAGCAAAGAAAAAACATTCAGTACTTC.

The rearrangement uses TRBV11-2 and TRBJ2-5; 10 nucleotides agree with TRBD2. Germline V gene data show CDR1 as SGHAT and CDR2 as FQNNGV. The CDR3 is 14 residues long. The V and J ends lost 5 bases and 4 bases, in that order; junction bases with no gene match: 4. CDR3 DNA sequence: TGTGCCAGCAGCCCTCGACTAGCGGGAGAGACCCAGTACTTC. It codes for CASSPRLAGETQYF.

The chain has TRBV7-9 and TRBJ2-4; D remains ambiguous. V was clipped by 5 bases and J by 0 bases, with 20 bases between them. CDR3 length: 18 amino acids. Germline values: CDR1 SEHNR, CDR2 FQNEAQ (reference sequence). The CDR3 nucleotides are TGTGCCAGCAGCCCGACCCCGGGCCCCAAAATAGCCAAAAACATTCAGTACTTC. It specifies CASSPTPGPKIAKNIQYF.

J is TRBJ2-7 and V is TRBV6-1; D is uncertain. Germline assignment: CDR1 MNHNS and CDR2 SASEGT. This CDR3 is built from 15 residues. Trimming pared 2 bases from V and 2 bases from J, leaving 13 bases between. The CDR3 nucleotides read TGTGCCAGCAGTGAACGACTCCCATCACCCTACGAGCAGTACTTC. This encodes CASSERLPSPYEQYF.

This clone was seen more than once but under ten times. The J gene is TRBJ2-1, the V gene TRBV2; TRBD2 agrees at 7 bases. V shed 5 bases and J 8 bases; nucleotides not matched to a gene: 9. This CDR3 comprises 14 residues. The germline V gene encodes CDR1 SNHLY and CDR2 FYNNEI. The CDR3 sequence: CASSPREGLHEQFF. The CDR3 nucleotides read TGTGCCAGCAGTCCGAGGGAGGGCCTCCATGAGCAGTTCTTC.

The V gene is TRBV28, the J gene TRBJ1-1, with no clear D. The germline V gene has CDR1 MDHEN and CDR2 SYDVKM. CDR3 length equals 13 residues. Trimming cost V 5 bases and J 1 base, with 8 bases left between them. The DNA of the CDR3 is TGTGCCAGCAGTCCCTTACGGAACACTGAAGCTTTCTTT. This translates into CASSPLRNTEAFF.

This clone was recorded a few times. The genes are TRBV10-3 and TRBJ2-6, with D tentatively TRBD1 (6 bases). Per germline, CDR1 ENHRY and CDR2 SYGVKD. The CDR3 is 13 amino acids. Trimming took off 11 bases at V and 4 bases at J, with 12 bases between the two ends. The CDR3 here is CAVRTAGANVLTF. In DNA form, the CDR3 reads TGTGCCGTGAGGACAGCAGGGGCCAACGTCCTGACTTTC.

The gene calls are TRBV12-5 and TRBJ2-7; D is unresolved. Germline CDR1 and CDR2: LGHNT and FRNRAP. This CDR3 comprises 12 residues. The germline V and J ends were trimmed by 5 bases and 4 bases, with 9 bases remaining between them. Here the CDR3 reads CASGEGVYEQYF. In nucleotides, the CDR3 is TGTGCTAGTGGTGAAGGCGTTTACGAGCAGTACTTC.

V is TRBV5-6 and J is TRBJ2-7, with unresolved D. The CDR3 runs to 12 residues. The V and J ends lost 3 bases and 1 base respectively, with 5 bases between them. Germline CDR1 reads SGHDT; CDR2 reads YYEEEE. The CDR3 nucleotides are TGTGCCAGCAGCTCGACTTCCTACGAGCAGTACTTC. Residues: CASSSTSYEQYF.